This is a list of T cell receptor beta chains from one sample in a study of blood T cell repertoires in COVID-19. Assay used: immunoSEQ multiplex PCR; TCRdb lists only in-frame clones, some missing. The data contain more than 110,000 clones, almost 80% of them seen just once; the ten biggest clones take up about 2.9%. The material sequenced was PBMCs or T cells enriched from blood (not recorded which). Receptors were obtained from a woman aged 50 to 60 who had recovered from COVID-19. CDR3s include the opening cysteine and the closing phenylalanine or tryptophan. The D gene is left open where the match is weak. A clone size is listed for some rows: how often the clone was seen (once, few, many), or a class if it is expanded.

CDR3 DNA: TGTGCCAGCAGCTTAGCTGTTAGGGGGGGGCCGTCAGATACGCAGTATTTT
CDR3 protein: CASSLAVRGGPSDTQYF
J gene: TRBJ2-3
V gene: TRBV7-8
clone size: NA
D gene: NA
CDR3 length: 17

CDR3 DNA: TGTGCCAGCAAACAGGGCTCCTACAATGAGCAGTTCTTC
CDR3 protein: CASKQGSYNEQFF
J gene: TRBJ2-1
V gene: TRBV2
clone size: NA
D gene: NA
CDR3 length: 13

CDR3 DNA: TGTGCCATCAGTGAGGAGCCGAGCTCCTACAATGAGCAGTTCTTC
CDR3 protein: CAISEEPSSYNEQFF
J gene: TRBJ2-1
V gene: TRBV10-3
clone size: NA
D gene: NA
CDR3 length: 15

CDR3 DNA: TGCGCCAGCAGCCGGAGGGACTCCAGCGTGTGGACTGAAGCTTTCTTT
CDR3 protein: CASSRRDSSVWTEAFF
J gene: TRBJ1-1
V gene: TRBV4-1
clone size: NA
D gene: NA
CDR3 length: 16

CDR3 DNA: TGTGCCAGTAGTCCGGGACAGATATATCGCTACACCTTC
CDR3 protein: CASSPGQIYRYTF
J gene: TRBJ1-2
V gene: TRBV19
clone size: few
D gene: TRBD1
CDR3 length: 13

CDR3 DNA: TGTGCCAGCGGAAAGGGCGCCGGGATGAATGAGCAGTTCTTC
CDR3 protein: CASGKGAGMNEQFF
J gene: TRBJ2-1
V gene: TRBV9
clone size: NA
D gene: NA
CDR3 length: 14

CDR3 DNA: TGTGCCTGGAGTGTATTTGGGGGGACCACCTATGGCTACACCTTC
CDR3 protein: CAWSVFGGTTYGYTF
J gene: TRBJ1-2
V gene: TRBV30
clone size: NA
D gene: NA
CDR3 length: 15

CDR3 DNA: TGTGCCAGCTCACCTTCCCAGCGGCCGGGGGACAATGAGCAGTTCTTC
CDR3 protein: CASSPSQRPGDNEQFF
J gene: TRBJ2-1
V gene: TRBV18
clone size: NA
D gene: NA
CDR3 length: 16

CDR3 DNA: TGTGCCCAGTTGGGAGGGGATGGCTACACCTTC
CDR3 protein: CAQLGGDGYTF
J gene: TRBJ1-2
V gene: TRBV30
clone size: NA
D gene: NA
CDR3 length: 11

CDR3 DNA: TGTGCCAGCAGCTTAGATTTGACAGGAAAACATCGAAAGGGTGAGCAGTTCTTC
CDR3 protein: CASSLDLTGKHRKGEQFF
J gene: TRBJ2-1
V gene: TRBV11-3
clone size: NA
D gene: NA
CDR3 length: 18

CDR3 DNA: TGTGCCAGCAGTCCGCGACAGGGATGGGGCTACACCTTC
CDR3 protein: CASSPRQGWGYTF
J gene: TRBJ1-2
V gene: TRBV6-5
clone size: NA
D gene: TRBD1
CDR3 length: 13

CDR3 DNA: TGTGCCAGCAGGGAGGGGGGGTCACCCCTCCACTTT
CDR3 protein: CASREGGSPLHF
J gene: TRBJ1-6
V gene: TRBV12-3/TRBV12-4
clone size: NA
D gene: NA
CDR3 length: 12

CDR3 DNA: TGTGCCAGCAGCACCGGGACAGGGGGCGGCGAGCAGTACTTC
CDR3 protein: CASSTGTGGGEQYF
J gene: TRBJ2-7
V gene: TRBV6-5
clone size: NA
D gene: TRBD1
CDR3 length: 14

CDR3 DNA: TGCGCCAGCAGCCAAGATACAGTCCGCGGGGAGCTGTTTTTT
CDR3 protein: CASSQDTVRGELFF
J gene: TRBJ2-2
V gene: TRBV4-1
clone size: NA
D gene: NA
CDR3 length: 14

CDR3 DNA: TGTGCCAGCAGCTTTGGGCTAGCGGGGCTGTCGTACTTC
CDR3 protein: CASSFGLAGLSYF
J gene: TRBJ2-7
V gene: TRBV5-6
clone size: NA
D gene: TRBD2
CDR3 length: 13

CDR3 DNA: TGTGCCAGCAGTGGTCCGACAGGAACACCCCTGGACACGCAGTATTTT
CDR3 protein: CASSGPTGTPLDTQYF
J gene: TRBJ2-3
V gene: TRBV2
clone size: once
D gene: NA
CDR3 length: 16

CDR3 DNA: TGCAGTGCTAGTGCGACAGGGGACGACAATCAGCCCCAGCATTTT
CDR3 protein: CSASATGDDNQPQHF
J gene: TRBJ1-5
V gene: TRBV20-1
clone size: NA
D gene: TRBD1
CDR3 length: 15

CDR3 DNA: TGTGCCAGCAGGCCGGACAGTCACTATGGCTACACCTTC
CDR3 protein: CASRPDSHYGYTF
J gene: TRBJ1-2
V gene: TRBV12-3/TRBV12-4
clone size: NA
D gene: NA
CDR3 length: 13

CDR3 DNA: TGTGCCAGCAGCGGGACAGGGGAGGAGACCCAGTACTTC
CDR3 protein: CASSGTGEETQYF
J gene: TRBJ2-5
V gene: TRBV9
clone size: NA
D gene: TRBD1
CDR3 length: 13

CDR3 DNA: TGTGCCATCAGTCAGACCGGGACTAGCGGGACCAATGAGCAGTTCTTC
CDR3 protein: CAISQTGTSGTNEQFF
J gene: TRBJ2-1
V gene: TRBV10-3
clone size: NA
D gene: TRBD2
CDR3 length: 16

CDR3 DNA: TGTGCCAGCAGTTACCCCCGGGACAGCTACGAGCAGTACTTC
CDR3 protein: CASSYPRDSYEQYF
J gene: TRBJ2-7
V gene: TRBV6-5
clone size: NA
D gene: TRBD1
CDR3 length: 14

CDR3 DNA: TGTGCCAGCAGCCGCCGACTAGCGGAAGGAGGCCGGGAGACCCAGTACTTC
CDR3 protein: CASSRRLAEGGRETQYF
J gene: TRBJ2-5
V gene: TRBV3-1/TRBV3-2
clone size: NA
D gene: TRBD2
CDR3 length: 17

CDR3 DNA: TGTGCCAGTAGTATAGAGAGGGGGATTCCTGGAAACACCATATATTTT
CDR3 protein: CASSIERGIPGNTIYF
J gene: TRBJ1-3
V gene: TRBV19
clone size: NA
D gene: NA
CDR3 length: 16